This paragraph covers one T cell receptor beta chain sequence. These data are taken from a study of T cell responses to AZD1222 COVID-19 vaccine. The CDR3 has 15 residues. Germline CDR1 MNHEY, CDR2 SMNVEV (reference sequence). V was clipped by 4 bases and J by 3 bases, with 15 bases between them. The method was immunoSEQ multiplex PCR; TCRdb's version includes in-frame clones alone and lacks a portion of them. The data hold about 150,000 clones, with under 95% observed a single time. This chain joins TRBV27 and TRBJ1-2; maybe TRBD1 (6 bases). This sequence was found in an adult in good health. The source was peripheral blood, collected on day 0 of AZD1222 vaccination. This chain's CDR3 is CASSSYSGADYGYTF. The CDR3 region has the DNA TGTGCCAGCAGTTCATATTCAGGGGCAGACTATGGCTACACCTTC.